The 27 T cell receptor beta chains presented below share a single source sample, sequenced in a study of shared clonotypes between healthy human individuals. Libraries were prepared by immunoSEQ multiplex PCR; TCRdb keeps only in-frame clonotypes and omits some of them. The sample includes some 650,000 clones, roughly 97% of them seen just once. Sequencing used naive CD4+ T cells sorted from blood. Described subset: CD45RA+ positively selected. The receptors shown here come from a woman aged 25 to 39 in good health.

The chain has TRBV6-6 and TRBJ1-3; D gene unclear. This CDR3 spans 15 amino acids. Germline V gene data show CDR1 as MNHNY and CDR2 as SVGAGI (reference sequence). With 6 bases removed from V and 0 bases from J, the gap between germline ends came to 12 bases. For the CDR3, the DNA is TGTGCCAGCAGCACCAAACCGAACTCTGGAAACACCATATATTTT. Translation: CASSTKPNSGNTIYF.

This clone was counted between two and nine times. V is TRBV10-3 and J is TRBJ2-2; the D gene is possibly TRBD1 (6 bases). The CDR3 contains 15 residues. V was cut by 2 bases and J by 0 bases, with 7 bases left in between. CDR1 and CDR2 from the germline V gene are ENHRY and SYGVKD. The CDR3 region is CAISETGTNTGELFF. As DNA, the CDR3 is TGTGCCATCAGTGAGACAGGGACGAACACCGGGGAGCTGTTTTTT.

V usage is TRBV18 and J usage is TRBJ2-2; D uncertain. The CDR3 is made up of 14 amino acids. Germline V gene sequence: CDR1 KGHSH, CDR2 LQKENI. The V gene lost 3 bases and the J gene lost 3 bases, with 8 bases spanning the gap. The CDR3 region has the DNA TGTGCCAGCTCACCCTACGACGACACCGGGGAGCTGTTTTTT. It specifies CASSPYDDTGELFF.

This chain joins TRBV28 and TRBJ1-6; D is undetermined. V lost 9 bases and J 9 bases, leaving 12 bases between the germline ends. The CDR3 is 12 residues long. Per the germline V gene, CDR1 is MDHEN and CDR2 is SYDVKM. The CDR3 loop is CASWRALSPLHF. CDR3 nucleotides: TGTGCCAGTTGGAGGGCCCTTTCACCCCTCCACTTT.

This clone was seen once. This chain connects TRBV19 to TRBJ2-7; 9 nucleotides line up with TRBD2. The J segment lost 3 bases and the V segment lost 5 bases, leaving 11 bases of the junction unmatched. The CDR3 is 16 amino acids. CDR1 is LNHDA, CDR2 SQIVND, per germline (reference sequence). CDR3 sequence reads: CASSLARREGYYEQYF. In DNA form, the CDR3 reads TGTGCCAGTAGTTTGGCGCGGCGGGAGGGCTACTACGAGCAGTACTTC.

This chain connects TRBV28 to TRBJ1-4; 9 bases match TRBD1. The CDR3 sequence is 14 residues long. With 6 bases clipped from V and 8 bases from J, the junction kept 7 bases outside the gene matches. Per germline, CDR1 MDHEN and CDR2 SYDVKM. CDR3 coding DNA: TGTGCCAGCAGCCTGGTGGACAGGGGCGAAAAACTGTTTTTT. Protein product: CASSLVDRGEKLFF.

This rearrangement joins TRBV7-3 to TRBJ2-7, with 8 bases fitting TRBD2. The germline CDR1 and CDR2 sequences are SGHTA and FQGTGA. This CDR3 is built from 14 residues. V dropped 2 bases and J dropped 6; count of bases not matched to a gene: 6. CDR3 nucleotide sequence: TGTGCCAGCAGCTTAGCGGGAGGAAGCTCCGAGCAGTACTTC. Translating gives CASSLAGGSSEQYF.

V and J are TRBV5-6 and TRBJ2-1; no firm D call. The germline V gene encodes CDR1 SGHDT and CDR2 YYEEEE. This CDR3 has 15 amino acids. Trimming removed 0 bases from V and 1 base from J, with 8 bases in between. Here the CDR3 DNA reads TGTGCCAGCAGCTTGGGGGAAGTGTCCTACAATGAGCAGTTCTTC. It yields the protein CASSLGEVSYNEQFF.

The rearrangement links TRBV19 to TRBJ1-2; a possible D gene is TRBD1 (5 bases). Trimming took off 5 bases at V and 6 bases at J, with 13 bases between the two ends. Per germline, CDR1 LNHDA and CDR2 SQIVND (reference sequence). This CDR3 region has 13 residues. CDR3 coding DNA: TGTGCCAGTAGTGGCGATGGGGGACATGGCTACACCTTC. This encodes CASSGDGGHGYTF.

In its sample, this clone was seen once. This chain uses TRBV14 with TRBJ2-7, with TRBD1 as a possible D gene (5 bases). This CDR3 comprises 14 residues. The V end lost 3 bases, the J end lost 3 bases, and 12 bases lay between the germline ends. Germline V CDR1 and CDR2: SGHDN, FVKESK. CDR3 region: CASSQSRGSYEQYF. The CDR3 DNA reads as TGTGCCAGCAGCCAGTCTAGGGGCAGCTACGAGCAGTACTTC.

The chain recombines TRBV5-6 with TRBJ2-7; 9 nucleotides match TRBD1. The V gene end was trimmed by 7 bases and the J gene end by 3 bases; junction bases not matched to a gene: 11. There are 15 residues in the CDR3. Germline values: CDR1 SGHDT, CDR2 YYEEEE. The CDR3 protein is CASRFSDRGSYEQYF. For the CDR3, the DNA is TGTGCCAGCCGTTTCTCGGACAGGGGAAGCTACGAGCAGTACTTC.

J is TRBJ1-1 and V is TRBV19; D is perhaps TRBD1 (5 bases). This CDR3 is 14 amino acids long. Trimming stripped 7 bases from V and 4 bases from J, with 16 bases between. CDR1 and CDR2 (germline): LNHDA, SQIVND (reference sequence). This CDR3 reads CASIRRGRLTEAFF. The CDR3 nucleotides read TGTGCCAGTATCCGCCGGGGCCGTCTCACTGAAGCTTTCTTT.

This chain's CDR3 is CSVETSNHEQFF. The CDR3 DNA follows: TGCAGCGTTGAGACTAGCAACCATGAGCAGTTCTTC. V and J are TRBV29-1 and TRBJ2-1; 7 bases align to TRBD2. The CDR3 has 12 amino acids. Germline lookup yields CDR1 SQVTM and CDR2 ANQGSEA. After removal of 3 bases from V and 8 bases from J, the junction contained 4 bases not matched to a gene.

V gene TRBV28 combines with J gene TRBJ1-5, with D tentatively TRBD1 (6 bases). The CDR3 is 17 residues long. The V and J ends lost 4 bases and 3 bases respectively, with 19 bases between them. Germline V gene sequence: CDR1 MDHEN, CDR2 SYDVKM. The CDR3 sequence: CASSSTGPDRFNQPQHF. The CDR3 DNA sequence: TGTGCCAGCAGTTCCACCGGCCCTGACAGGTTCAATCAGCCCCAGCATTTT.

The chain employs TRBV7-9 and TRBJ2-3, with D perhaps matching TRBD2 (5 bases). This CDR3 comprises 15 residues. Germline V CDR1 and CDR2: SEHNR, FQNEAQ (reference sequence). V was trimmed by 6 bases and J by 4 bases, leaving 17 bases between them. This CDR3 is CASSHTSERPDTQYF. The DNA for the CDR3 is TGTGCCAGCAGTCATACTAGTGAGAGACCAGATACGCAGTATTTT.

The rearrangement uses TRBV6-5 and TRBJ1-2; D is possibly TRBD1 (6 bases). Trimming left V 5 bases short and J 8 bases short, with 15 bases between. Germline assignment: CDR1 MNHEY and CDR2 SVGAGI. CDR3 size: 13 residues. The CDR3 DNA follows: TGTGCCAGCAGTACGAGCACAGGGCGAGGCTACACCTTC. This codes for CASSTSTGRGYTF.

V gene TRBV7-8 combines with J gene TRBJ1-1; 9 nucleotides align to TRBD1. This CDR3 comprises 16 residues. The junction had 12 bases not matched to a gene; V was cut back by 5 bases and J by 5 bases. The germline V gene encodes CDR1 SGHVS and CDR2 FQNEAQ. CDR3 sequence reads: CASSPYRDRAETEAFF. CDR3 nucleotides: TGTGCCAGCAGCCCCTACCGGGACAGGGCAGAGACTGAAGCTTTCTTT.

The chain is built from TRBV5-1 and TRBJ2-2; 9 positions match TRBD1. After removal of 4 bases from V and 6 bases from J, the junction contained 7 bases not matched to a gene. This CDR3 is 15 amino acids long. The germline CDR1 and CDR2 sequences are SGHRS and YFSETQ. The CDR3 protein is CASSPGQGKAGELFF. The CDR3 DNA follows: TGCGCCAGCAGCCCGGGACAGGGAAAGGCCGGGGAGCTGTTTTTT.

The V gene is TRBV19, the J gene TRBJ2-2; either TRBD1 or TRBD2 may fit D (5 bases each). Between the trimmed V and J ends, which lost 3 bases and 4 bases, there was a span of 9 bases. This CDR3 has 14 residues. Germline CDR1 reads LNHDA; CDR2 reads SQIVND (reference sequence). CDR3 sequence reads: CASSMSGPTGELFF. The CDR3 DNA reads as TGTGCCAGTAGTATGTCGGGACCCACCGGGGAGCTGTTTTTT. The variable domain in full, with the rest retrieved from reference TRBV19 and TRBJ2-2, is DGGITQSPKYLFRKEGQNVTLSCEQNLNHDAMYWYRQDPGQGLRLIYYSQIVNDFQKGDIAEGYSVSREKKESFPLTVTSAQKNPTAFYLCASSMSGPTGELFFGEGSRLTVL.

The chain uses TRBV7-9 and TRBJ2-2; D might be TRBD1 (6 bases). Germline CDR1 reads SEHNR; CDR2 reads FQNEAQ (reference sequence). V was trimmed by 8 bases and J by 1 base, leaving 14 bases between them. There are 15 residues in the CDR3. CDR3 sequence reads: CASLKAGENTGELFF. CDR3 nucleotide sequence: TGTGCCAGCTTAAAAGCAGGGGAGAACACCGGGGAGCTGTTTTTT.

This chain connects TRBV28 to TRBJ1-6; a weak D match, TRBD1 (5 bases). The CDR3 spans 20 residues. V dropped 6 bases and J dropped 10 bases, with 34 bases sitting between them. CDR1 and CDR2 (germline): MDHEN, SYDVKM. The CDR3 nucleotides are TGTGCCAGCAGCCGTCCCCTTGGGGGAGGGAAGGGGAGTCGGGGCTCACCCCTCCACTTT. This encodes CASSRPLGGGKGSRGSPLHF.

The V and J genes are TRBV15 and TRBJ2-3; 9 bases fit TRBD1. Germline V lookup: CDR1 LNHNV, CDR2 YYDKDF (reference sequence). The CDR3 contains 16 residues. J gave up 2 bases and V 4 bases, and 7 bases lay outside the gene matches. In nucleotides, the CDR3 is TGTGCCACCAGCAACACCGGGACAGGGAACACAGATACGCAGTATTTT. Encoded protein: CATSNTGTGNTDTQYF.

The genes are TRBV11-2 and TRBJ2-7; TRBD2 is a possible D gene (6 bases). CDR3 size: 14 residues. Germline CDR1 and CDR2: SGHAT and FQNNGV. Trimming left V 1 base short and J 2 bases short, with 9 bases between. In nucleotides, the CDR3 is TGTGCCAGCAGCTTAGGGGGGGAGCCCTACGAGCAGTACTTC. Protein: CASSLGGEPYEQYF.

The chain recombines TRBV7-2 with TRBJ2-1; 8 nucleotides align to TRBD2. V was clipped by 1 base and J by 14 bases; unmatched bases: 13. This CDR3 comprises 15 residues. Germline V gives CDR1 SGHTA, CDR2 FQGNSA. CDR3 sequence: CASSLVTSGPGGEFF. Written as DNA, the CDR3 is TGTGCCAGCAGCTTAGTCACTAGCGGACCTGGGGGGGAGTTCTTC.

The rearrangement links TRBV18 to TRBJ2-3, with 10 bases identical to TRBD2. The CDR3 runs 16 residues. The germline V gene has CDR1 KGHSH and CDR2 LQKENI. With V trimmed by 1 base and J by 6 bases, 7 bases remained unmatched. DNA of the CDR3: TGTGCCAGCTCACCACGGCTAGCGGGAGCTTACGATACGCAGTATTTT. Encoded protein: CASSPRLAGAYDTQYF.

The chain has TRBV28 and TRBJ1-5; maybe TRBD1 (6 bases). CDR1 is MDHEN, CDR2 SYDVKM, per germline. CDR3 size: 15 residues. Trimming shortened V by 3 bases and J by 6 bases, and 15 bases separated the two germline ends. The DNA of the CDR3 is TGTGCCAGCAGTTTTCGGGGGGCGGGTTTTCAGCCCCAGCATTTT. Its translation: CASSFRGAGFQPQHF.

The rearrangement links TRBV5-1 to TRBJ2-7; TRBD2 aligns across 7 bases. The CDR3 consists of 14 residues. V gave up 3 bases and J gave up 1 base; unmatched junction bases: 4. The germline CDR1 and CDR2 sequences are SGHRS and YFSETQ. The CDR3 loop reads CASSSTSSSYEQYF. Here the CDR3 DNA reads TGCGCCAGCAGCTCGACTAGCAGTTCCTACGAGCAGTACTTC.